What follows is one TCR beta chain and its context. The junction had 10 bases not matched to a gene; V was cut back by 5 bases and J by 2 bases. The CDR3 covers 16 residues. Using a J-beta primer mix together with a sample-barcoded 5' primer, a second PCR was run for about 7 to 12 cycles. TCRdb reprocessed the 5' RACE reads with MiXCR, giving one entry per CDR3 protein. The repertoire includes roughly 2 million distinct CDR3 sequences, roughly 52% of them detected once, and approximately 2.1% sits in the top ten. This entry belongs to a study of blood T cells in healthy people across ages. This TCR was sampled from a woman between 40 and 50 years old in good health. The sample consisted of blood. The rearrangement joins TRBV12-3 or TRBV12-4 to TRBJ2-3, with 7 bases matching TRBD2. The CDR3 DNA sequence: TGTGCCAGCAGTGTCAGACTAGCCTTCTTCACAGATACGCAGTATTTT. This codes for CASSVRLAFFTDTQYF.